The sequence of this TCR beta chain was determined in a study of cytomegalovirus exposure and HLA in healthy donors. Trimming pared 6 bases from V and 8 bases from J, leaving 16 bases between. The CDR3 loop spans 13 amino acids. Germline CDR1 MNHEY, CDR2 SMNVEV (reference sequence). In this sample, this clone turned up a few times. Its antigen is not known. Study outcomes and limitations: Another analysis was done later, and it associated approximately 18,000 TCR beta sequences with HLA alleles at 0.05 false discovery rate.

Primers included in the PCR were 60 Vbeta and 13 Jbeta primers. Method: immunoSEQ multiplex PCR; TCRdb's copy keeps in-frame clones and lacks some. The sample consists of 100,000 to 150,000 clones, roughly 77% of them appearing once. This TCR was recovered from a woman in her 40s in good health and CMV-seropositive. The chain links TRBV27 to TRBJ1-1; no clear D. The material sequenced was PBMCs. CDR3 loop: CASRSPMGPEAFF. The CDR3 DNA follows: TGTGCCAGCAGATCGCCCATGGGCCCCGAAGCTTTCTTT.